This entry lists 16 T cell receptor beta chains sequenced from one sample in a study of blood T cell repertoires in COVID-19 (dated by TCRdb to the early 2020s). The library was built by means of the immunoSEQ multiplex PCR assay. The clones in this table, taken by TCRdb from immuneACCESS, are in-frame only. Not every clone is retained; where verified, under half of the shortfall comes from an unresolved V gene, and the cause of the rest is unknown. The sample table records 100,000 to 150,000 clones; approximately 90% of these occur just once. The ten largest clones take up roughly 18% of the sample. Sequencing was carried out using peripheral blood. These receptors all stem from a man aged 45-65 years with active or convalescent COVID-19.

This clone has more than one count but fewer than ten. The chain is built from TRBV19 and TRBJ1-5; D unresolved. The ends were cut back, 5 bases at V and 7 bases at J, with 18 bases in the middle. Germline V gives CDR1 LNHDA, CDR2 SQIVND (reference sequence). The CDR3 extends over 15 amino acids. The CDR3 is CASSGGEGSWQPQHF. CDR3 bases: TGTGCCAGTAGTGGCGGCGAGGGATCTTGGCAGCCCCAGCATTTT.

As DNA, the CDR3 is TGTGCCACCAGCCTGACAGGCTCAACTGGAAACACCATATATTTT. Its translation is CATSLTGSTGNTIYF. The chain employs TRBV15 and TRBJ1-3; a weak D match, TRBD1 (6 bases). There are 15 residues in the CDR3. Germline V gives CDR1 LNHNV, CDR2 YYDKDF (reference sequence). The V gene lost 5 bases and the J gene lost 2 bases, with 13 bases spanning the gap.

The chain has TRBV5-4 and TRBJ1-3, with D possibly TRBD1 on 5 matching bases. Between the trimmed V and J ends, which lost 0 bases and 5 bases, there was a span of 9 bases. This CDR3 spans 14 amino acids. CDR1 is SGHNT, CDR2 YYREEE, per germline (reference sequence). The CDR3 sequence: CASSLGSGRNTIYF. The CDR3 DNA is TGTGCCAGCAGCTTGGGGTCAGGGCGAAACACCATATATTTT.

The V and J genes are TRBV30 and TRBJ2-3; 13 positions agree with TRBD2. Germline V gene lookup returns CDR1 GTSNPN and CDR2 SVGIG (reference sequence). CDR3 length: 16 amino acids. After removal of 4 bases from V and 6 bases from J, the junction contained 10 bases not matched to a gene. CDR3 in amino acids: CAWKTGLAGIMDTQYF. The CDR3 region has the DNA TGTGCCTGGAAAACGGGACTAGCGGGAATCATGGATACGCAGTATTTT.

V is TRBV7-6 and J is TRBJ2-1; D is possibly TRBD2 (6 bases). Between the trimmed V and J ends, which lost 2 bases and 9 bases, there was a span of 8 bases. Germline V gives CDR1 SGHVS, CDR2 FNYEAQ. The CDR3 is made up of 12 amino acids. The CDR3 spells CASSLRGSEQFF. The CDR3 region has the DNA TGTGCCAGCAGCTTACGGGGGAGTGAGCAGTTCTTC.

The rearrangement joins TRBV12-3 or TRBV12-4 to TRBJ2-7, with a possible D match to TRBD2 (6 bases). This CDR3 contains 12 residues. V was shortened by 5 bases and J by 6 bases, with 11 bases between the two germline ends. In nucleotides, the CDR3 is TGTGCCAGCAGTGGCCGGAGGGGCGAGCAGTACTTC. Protein product: CASSGRRGEQYF.

The V and J genes are TRBV5-1 and TRBJ2-2; 7 bases map to TRBD1. Per germline, CDR1 SGHRS and CDR2 YFSETQ. Unmatched junction bases numbered 7, after V lost 4 bases and J lost 4 bases. The CDR3 is 15 residues long. CDR3 in DNA: TGCGCCAGCAGCCAGAACAGGGACAGCACCGGGGAGCTGTTTTTT. Its translation: CASSQNRDSTGELFF.

The rearrangement links TRBV19 to TRBJ1-1; D is uncertain. The CDR3 extends over 14 amino acids. Trimming cost V 5 bases and J 2 bases, with 12 bases left between them. Looked up from germline, CDR1 is LNHDA and CDR2 is SQIVND (reference sequence). CDR3 protein: CASSYWGENTEAFF. In nucleotides, the CDR3 is TGTGCCAGTAGTTACTGGGGAGAAAACACTGAAGCTTTCTTT.

The chain employs TRBV2 and TRBJ2-7; 8 bases are a match to TRBD1. The CDR3 contains 14 residues. V was pared by 7 bases and J by 3 bases, with 8 bases of the junction left unmatched. Germline lookup yields CDR1 SNHLY and CDR2 FYNNEI. CDR3 region: CASKQSTGVYEQYF. In DNA, the CDR3 is TGTGCCAGCAAACAATCGACAGGGGTCTACGAGCAGTACTTC.

The genes are TRBV29-1 and TRBJ1-1; the D gene is possibly TRBD1 (6 bases). CDR1 is SQVTM, CDR2 ANQGSEA, per germline. The V and J ends lost 7 bases and 8 bases respectively, with 14 bases between them. This CDR3 is built from 11 residues. The CDR3 region has the DNA TGCAGCGCCAACAGGGCTCGGGAAGCTTTCTTT. Translated, it gives CSANRAREAFF. The full variable domain, in which reference TRBV29-1 and TRBJ1-1 provide the parts outside the CDR3, is SAVISQKPSRDICQRGTSLTIQCQVDSQVTMMFWYRQQPGQSLTLIATANQGSEATYESGFVIDKFPISRPNLTFSTLTVSNMSPEDSSIYLCSANRAREAFFGQGTRLTVV.

This chain links TRBV3-1 (or the pseudogene TRBV3-2) with TRBJ2-3, with TRBD1 matching 7 bases. The V gene end was trimmed by 0 bases and the J gene end by 2 bases; junction bases not matched to a gene: 2. There are 15 residues in the CDR3. From germline, CDR1 is LGHDT and CDR2 YNNKEL (reference sequence). This chain's CDR3 is CASSQEGTVTDTQYF. The DNA for the CDR3 is TGTGCCAGCAGCCAAGAAGGGACAGTCACAGATACGCAGTATTTT.

The rearrangement uses TRBV6-2 or TRBV6-3 and TRBJ2-2; 7 bases agree with TRBD2. The CDR3 is 16 amino acids. The ends lost 0 bases at V and 4 bases at J; junction bases unmatched: 5. Germline V gene sequence: CDR1 MNHEY, CDR2 SVGEGT. In DNA, the CDR3 is TGTGCCAGCAGTTACTCAGGCAGGGAGGGCACCGGGGAGCTGTTTTTT. This codes for CASSYSGREGTGELFF.

This chain connects TRBV19 to TRBJ1-4, with a tentative D call TRBD1 (5 bases). V dropped 5 bases and J dropped 5 bases, with 15 bases sitting between them. This CDR3 is 15 amino acids long. The V gene's germline CDR1 is LNHDA and CDR2 SQIVND (reference sequence). The CDR3 nucleotides read TGTGCCAGTAGTCCTCGACAGACGCAAAATGAAAAACTGTTTTTT. It specifies CASSPRQTQNEKLFF.

This clone has a single count. This chain connects TRBV27 to TRBJ1-3, with D hard to call. Trimming pared 6 bases from V and 0 bases from J, leaving 9 bases between. The germline V gene has CDR1 MNHEY and CDR2 SMNVEV (reference sequence). The length of the CDR3 is 14 residues. CDR3 DNA: TGTGCCAGCAGCCTGACTGGCTCTGGAAACACCATATATTTT. Its translation: CASSLTGSGNTIYF.

The chain couples TRBV30 to TRBJ1-4; D possibly corresponds to TRBD1 (5 bases). Between the trimmed V and J ends, which lost 5 bases and 2 bases, there was a span of 12 bases. Germline V CDR1 and CDR2: GTSNPN, SVGIG (reference sequence). The CDR3 extends over 14 amino acids. Here the CDR3 DNA reads TGTGCCTGGGATAGACAGACGACTAATGAAAAACTGTTTTTT. It codes for CAWDRQTTNEKLFF.

This chain uses TRBV7-8 with TRBJ2-7; TRBD1 agrees at 9 bases. Germline V CDR1 and CDR2: SGHVS, FQNEAQ. The CDR3 consists of 16 residues. J was trimmed by 3 bases and V by 3 bases; bases with no gene match: 9. The CDR3: CASSLGRDRDYYEQYF. CDR3 bases: TGTGCCAGCAGCTTGGGCCGGGACAGGGATTACTACGAGCAGTACTTC.